This T cell receptor beta chain stems from a study of early T cells in non-severe SARS-CoV-2 infection (TCRdb year 2021). Context from the whole study: TCR sequencing used bulk RNA from unsorted whole blood, so alpha and beta chains could not be paired. Findings and caveats that apply to the study as a whole: Matching against VDJdb was skewed toward anti-spike CD8 responses, likely underestimated virus-specific expansions, and missed private and CD4 specificities.

This was a case-control study nested in a cohort of healthcare workers in London, UK, who had nasopharyngeal swab PCR tests and blood samples taken every week. Between 23 and 31 March 2020, the week of the UK lockdown, healthcare workers were enrolled and then followed up weekly for as long as 16 weeks. CDR1 and CDR2 (MNHNS, SASEGT) derive from the germline V gene. Its CDR3 holds 14 amino acids, cysteine through phenylalanine. This entry keeps only the CDR3 DNA: 42 bases, framed from base 1. Trimming costs V 10 bases and J 2 bases, and their ends lie 18 bases apart. The library relied on 5' RACE. Reads for this sample came from a NextSeq 500. Unique molecular identifiers were attached to individual cDNA molecules in the TCR library protocol so that sequencing error and PCR bias could be corrected. TCR alpha and beta chains were both sequenced, and the abundances of alpha and beta sequences in each sample were closely correlated with each other. As for the authors' bioinformatics: V gene, J gene and CDR3 annotation of TCR sequences was performed with Decombinator V4. Expanded TCRs were defined as changing significantly between any two time points under a Poisson model with p below 0.0001. TCR abundances were normalised to the total number of TCRs sequenced per sample and expressed as counts per million. TRAV1-2 paired with TRAJ12, TRAJ20 or TRAJ33 defined MAIT TCRs, while TRAV10 paired with TRAJ18 defined iNKT TCRs. VDJdb, accessed 1 November 2021, was searched for CMV, EBV and SARS-CoV-2 annotated TCRs, excluding TCRs annotated for multiple antigens. TCRdb applied fastp at Q25 and MiXCR to the public reads, then kept only in-frame beta chains. CDR3 protein duplicates are merged, each entry listing the most common genes and DNA. TCRdb's processing, not the authors' own work, is the source of the V and J calls. This sample holds tens of thousands of distinct CDR3 sequences; roughly 6% were observed only once. Clones ranked in the top ten supply 4.5% to 5.5% of the sample.

This clonotype was counted at least ten times. The antigen this receptor binds is unknown. Base qualities are not at hand, and no much larger clone is one base apart. Source material: whole blood. The receptor was isolated from an adult who was a healthcare worker with PCR-confirmed SARS-CoV-2 infection or an uninfected control (not recorded which). The sequence links TRBV6-1 to TRBJ2-7; no D segment can be confidently identified. The CDR3 has the sequence CAIYLKDRAYEQYF. The nucleotides read TGTGCCATATATCTTAAGGACCGGGCCTACGAGCAGTACTTC.